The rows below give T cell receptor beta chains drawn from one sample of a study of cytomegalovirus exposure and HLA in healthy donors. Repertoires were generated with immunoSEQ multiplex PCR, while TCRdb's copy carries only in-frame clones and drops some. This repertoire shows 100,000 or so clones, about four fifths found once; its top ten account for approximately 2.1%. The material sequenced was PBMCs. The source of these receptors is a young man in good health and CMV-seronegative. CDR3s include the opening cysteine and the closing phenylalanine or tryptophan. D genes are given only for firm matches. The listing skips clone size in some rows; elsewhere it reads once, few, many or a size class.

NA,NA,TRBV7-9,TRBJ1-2,CASSFNRDGYTF,TGTGCCAGCAGCTTTAACAGGGATGGCTACACCTTC
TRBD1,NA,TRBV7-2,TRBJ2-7,CASSRPGQGFERTFYEQYF,TGTGCCAGCAGTCGTCCGGGACAGGGCTTTGAGCGAACCTTTTACGAGCAGTACTTC
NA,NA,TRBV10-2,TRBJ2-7,CASSERNPGLQYF,TGCGCCAGCAGTGAGCGAAATCCGGGACTCCAGTACTTC
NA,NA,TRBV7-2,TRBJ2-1,CASSLAGAPEQFF,TGTGCCAGCAGCTTAGCGGGAGCACCTGAGCAGTTCTTC
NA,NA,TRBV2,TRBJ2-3,CASSEAWAQDTQYF,TGTGCCAGCAGTGAAGCGTGGGCGCAAGATACGCAGTATTTT
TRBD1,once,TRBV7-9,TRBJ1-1,CASSHLRQGRAGAEAFF,TGTGCCAGCAGCCACCTCAGACAGGGAAGAGCAGGCGCTGAAGCTTTCTTT
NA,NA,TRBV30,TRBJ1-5,CAWSVRGKVQPQHF,TGTGCCTGGAGTGTAAGGGGGAAGGTCCAGCCCCAGCATTTT
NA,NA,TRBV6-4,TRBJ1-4,CASTPTGLRTANEKLFF,TGTGCCAGCACTCCGACAGGTCTTAGGACGGCTAATGAAAAACTGTTTTTT
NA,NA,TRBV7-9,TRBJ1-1,CASIEGLGTEAFF,TGTGCCAGCATCGAGGGACTCGGCACTGAAGCTTTCTTT
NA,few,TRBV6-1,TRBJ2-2,CASSAEQITGELFF,TGTGCCAGCAGTGCAGAACAGATCACCGGGGAGCTGTTTTTT
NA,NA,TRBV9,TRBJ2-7,CASSVEAGRTYEQYF,TGTGCCAGCAGCGTAGAAGCGGGTCGAACCTACGAGCAGTACTTC
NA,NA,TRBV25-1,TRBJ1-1,CASSPRGKTEAFF,TGTGCCAGCAGCCCCAGGGGCAAGACTGAAGCTTTCTTT
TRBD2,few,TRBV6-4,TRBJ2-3,CASSATSGTSTTQYF,TGTGCCAGCAGTGCGACTAGCGGGACCTCAACTACGCAGTATTTT
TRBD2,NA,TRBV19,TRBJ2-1,CASSRDYEQFF,TGTGCCAGTAGTAGGGACTACGAGCAGTTCTTC
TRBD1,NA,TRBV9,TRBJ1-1,CASSVPGQGANTEAFF,TGTGCCAGCAGCGTCCCGGGACAGGGGGCGAACACTGAAGCTTTCTTT
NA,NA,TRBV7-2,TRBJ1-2,CASSLGGGYTF,TGTGCCAGCAGCTTAGGGGGCGGCTACACCTTC
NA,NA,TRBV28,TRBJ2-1,CASSSRGGYLTWDEQFF,TGTGCCAGCAGTTCCCGGGGAGGCTATCTTACATGGGATGAGCAGTTCTTC
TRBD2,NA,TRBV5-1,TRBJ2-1,CASSVNLAGGPFEQFF,TGCGCCAGCAGCGTGAATCTAGCGGGAGGGCCTTTTGAGCAGTTCTTC
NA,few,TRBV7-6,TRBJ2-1,CASSSGYNEQFF,TGTGCCAGCAGCTCAGGCTACAATGAGCAGTTCTTC
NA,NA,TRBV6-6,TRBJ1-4,CASSYSRVTNEKLFF,TGTGCCAGCAGTTACAGCAGGGTTACTAATGAAAAACTGTTTTTT
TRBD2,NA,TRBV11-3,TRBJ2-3,CASSRLAGVTDTQYF,TGTGCCAGCAGCCGACTAGCGGGAGTCACAGATACGCAGTATTTT
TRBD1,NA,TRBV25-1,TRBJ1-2,CASSTPDRANGYTF,TGTGCCAGCAGTACACCGGACAGGGCCAATGGCTACACCTTC